This is a list of T cell receptor beta chains from one sample in a study of T cell changes during pregnancy in multiple sclerosis. Libraries were prepared by immunoSEQ multiplex PCR; TCRdb keeps only in-frame clonotypes and omits some of them. The sample holds approximately 34,000 clones, approximately 90% seen once. This sample comprised CD8+ T cells from peripheral blood mononuclear cells, obtained in the first trimester of pregnancy. The receptors here all came from a female donor with multiple sclerosis, enrolled in a pregnancy study. Each CDR3 is given with its conserved first and last residue. Clone sizes are given selectively: once, few, many, or a class where the clone is expanded.

j_gene	abundance	v_gene	CDR3aa
TRBJ1-1	-	TRBV28	CASSSKPHSTDRFYMNTEAFF
TRBJ2-2	-	TRBV5-1	CASSLSANTGELFF
TRBJ2-7	-	TRBV12-2	CASRLDPTGENNEQYF
TRBJ2-7	-	TRBV2	CASSYPSDEGEQYF
TRBJ2-3	-	TRBV4-1	CASSQMRSTDTQYF
TRBJ2-7	-	TRBV2	CASRDSNRASYEQYF
TRBJ2-1	-	TRBV6-6	CASSYIAGARDEQFF
TRBJ1-1	-	TRBV5-1	CASRPTGQPNTEAFF
TRBJ1-5	-	TRBV7-6	CASSQPGQNSNQPQHF
TRBJ2-7	once	TRBV2	CASKSQVPYEQYF
TRBJ2-7	-	TRBV19	CASSTSGYEQYF
TRBJ2-7	-	TRBV6-5	CASSYSSGRVEQYF
TRBJ2-3	-	TRBV28	CASSPETLGPSGDTQYF
TRBJ1-5	-	TRBV27	CASRELTGSVPWNQPQHF
TRBJ2-7	-	TRBV7-9	CASSLDRTSYEQYF
TRBJ1-5	-	TRBV6-5	CASSYQAGVQPQHF
TRBJ2-3	-	TRBV6-5	CASSYWTSGSDTQYF
TRBJ2-7	-	TRBV28	CASRKTSSYEQYF
TRBJ2-2	-	TRBV27	CASRATSGNTGELFF
TRBJ2-1	-	TRBV19	CASVGNSYNEQFF
TRBJ2-5	-	TRBV4-2	CASSQDPLETQYF
TRBJ2-2	-	TRBV28	CASSFLPSGAGELFF
TRBJ1-5	once	TRBV19	CASSLGQGAGQPQHF
TRBJ2-7	-	TRBV4-3	CASSQEEGAWQYF
TRBJ2-5	-	TRBV7-7	CASSLGTGEETQYF
TRBJ2-1	once	TRBV4-3	CASSQDKAGSYNEQFF
TRBJ1-2	-	TRBV5-1	CASSLGRGRFGYTF
TRBJ2-1	-	TRBV4-3	CASSQGQGFNEQFF
TRBJ2-3	once	TRBV4-1	CASSQRDVSRDTQYF
TRBJ2-1	-	TRBV6-1	CASSEYYNEQFF
TRBJ2-2	-	TRBV5-4	CASSALAGNTGELFF
TRBJ2-5	-	TRBV7-9	CASSLLVQETQYF
TRBJ2-7	few	TRBV10-1	CASSVPLNSF
TRBJ2-3	once	TRBV9	CASSVWALDRSTDTQYF
TRBJ2-3	-	TRBV6-5	CASTLNPGHTDTQYF
TRBJ2-1	-	TRBV13	CASSSDPGLAGAGYDNEQFF
TRBJ2-2	-	TRBV5-1	CASSLADRESGELFF
TRBJ2-3	-	TRBV6-5	CASSYSWQSTDTQYF
TRBJ1-3	-	TRBV19	CASTLQVYGNTIYF
TRBJ1-4	few	TRBV7-9	CASSPSGSRDEKLFF
TRBJ2-7	-	TRBV10-3	CAISEGTSGRDEQYF
TRBJ2-1	-	TRBV6-5	CASSYSRLVLNEQFF
TRBJ2-7	-	TRBV4-1	CASTPIAQSSYEQYF
TRBJ2-7	once	TRBV19	CASSIVDTSYEQYF